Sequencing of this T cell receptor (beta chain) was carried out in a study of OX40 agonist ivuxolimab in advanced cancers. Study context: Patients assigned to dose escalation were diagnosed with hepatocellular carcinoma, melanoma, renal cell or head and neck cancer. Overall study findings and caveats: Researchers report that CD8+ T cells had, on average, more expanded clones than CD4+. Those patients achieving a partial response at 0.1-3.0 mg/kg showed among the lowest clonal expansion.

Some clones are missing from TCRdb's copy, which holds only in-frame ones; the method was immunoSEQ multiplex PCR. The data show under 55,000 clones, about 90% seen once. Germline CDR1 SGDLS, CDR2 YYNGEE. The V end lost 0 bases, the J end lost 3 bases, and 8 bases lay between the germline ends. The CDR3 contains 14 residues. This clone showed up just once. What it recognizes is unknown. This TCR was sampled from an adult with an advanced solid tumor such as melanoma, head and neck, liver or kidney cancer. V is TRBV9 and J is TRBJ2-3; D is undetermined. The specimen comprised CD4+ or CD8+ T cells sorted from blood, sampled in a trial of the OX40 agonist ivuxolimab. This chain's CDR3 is CASSVASRTDTQYF. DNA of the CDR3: TGTGCCAGCAGCGTAGCTTCTCGTACAGATACGCAGTATTTT.